The 11 T cell receptor beta chains below were found in one sample sequenced in a study of blood T cell repertoires in COVID-19. Sequenced by immunoSEQ multiplex PCR; TCRdb stores in-frame clones only, minus some. Of under 500,000 clones listed, about 85% are singletons. Sequenced: PBMCs or T cells enriched from blood (not recorded which). The receptors were gathered from a woman in her late teens or twenties with acute COVID-19.

The chain is built from TRBV10-2 and TRBJ2-4; 8 bases agree with TRBD2. The length of the CDR3 is 15 residues. The V segment lost 6 bases and the J segment 8 bases; nucleotides outside the gene matches: 12. The V gene's germline CDR1 is WSHSY and CDR2 SAAADI. This chain's CDR3 is CASRDGGAGGDIQYF. DNA for the CDR3: TGCGCCAGCAGGGACGGGGGGGCCGGCGGTGACATTCAGTACTTC.

CDR3 protein: CAISGPPGQGSYEQYF. As DNA, the CDR3 is TGTGCCATCAGTGGGCCTCCGGGACAGGGCTCCTACGAGCAGTACTTC. The chain is built from TRBV10-3 and TRBJ2-7; 9 bases are shared with TRBD1. The CDR3 sequence is 16 residues long. CDR1 ENHRY and CDR2 SYGVKD come from the germline V gene. The V gene end was trimmed by 4 bases and the J gene end by 0 bases; junction bases not matched to a gene: 7.

This rearrangement joins TRBV7-9 to TRBJ1-2; TRBD1 matches 7 bases. This CDR3 region has 16 residues. The germline gives CDR1 SEHNR, CDR2 FQNEAQ (reference sequence). With V trimmed by 4 bases and J by 3 bases, 11 bases remained unmatched. Here the CDR3 reads CASSSFSGTDYYGYTF. In nucleotides, the CDR3 is TGTGCCAGCAGCTCTTTTTCCGGGACAGACTACTATGGCTACACCTTC.

This chain links TRBV27 with TRBJ2-7, with D possibly matching TRBD2 (7 bases). Germline V gene lookup returns CDR1 MNHEY and CDR2 SMNVEV (reference sequence). With 3 bases removed from V and 2 bases from J, the gap between germline ends came to 14 bases. The CDR3 loop spans 15 amino acids. The CDR3 region is CASSLGRGAPYEQYF. In DNA form, the CDR3 reads TGTGCCAGCAGTTTGGGACGGGGGGCGCCCTACGAGCAGTACTTC.

The J gene is TRBJ2-1, the V gene TRBV7-9; 7 bases fit TRBD1. In germline, CDR1 is SEHNR, CDR2 FQNEAQ (reference sequence). The V segment lost 2 bases and the J segment 1 base; nucleotides outside the gene matches: 11. The CDR3 is 18 amino acids. The CDR3 loop reads CASSLQFRGQRSYNEQFF. DNA for the CDR3: TGTGCCAGCAGCTTACAATTTCGGGGACAGAGGTCCTACAATGAGCAGTTCTTC.

The rearrangement uses TRBV12-5 and TRBJ1-1; 9 bases agree with TRBD1. The germline V gene has CDR1 LGHNT and CDR2 FRNRAP. V lost 6 bases and J lost 5; bases outside the gene matches: 7. This CDR3 has 14 residues. CDR3 protein: CASGTGTGRTEAFF. DNA for the CDR3: TGTGCTAGTGGGACCGGGACAGGGCGGACTGAAGCTTTCTTT. Full variable domain (missing parts from reference TRBV12-5 and TRBJ1-1): DARVTQTPRHKVTEMGQEVTMRCQPILGHNTVFWYRQTMMQGLELLAYFRNRAPLDDSGMPKDRFSAEMPDATLATLKIQPSEPRDSAVYFCASGTGTGRTEAFFGQGTRLTVV.

This clone was seen more than once but under ten times. Because the CDR3's place on the DNA is in doubt, the DNA is left out and the CDR3 is given as listed by TCRdb. The chain is built from TRBV29-1 and TRBJ1-2. CDR1 SQVTM and CDR2 ANQGSEA come from the germline V gene. The CDR3 is 11 amino acids long, termini counted. The CDR3 spells CSVGPGNGYTF.

About this clone itself: Other DNA sequences in the same sample also yield this CDR3. V usage is TRBV4-1 and J usage is TRBJ1-1, with 9 bases identical to TRBD1. Unmatched junction bases numbered 2, after V lost 1 base and J lost 5 bases. Germline assignment: CDR1 MGHRA and CDR2 YSYEKL. The CDR3 is made up of 14 amino acids. CDR3 in amino acids: CASSQGGQGTEAFF. The CDR3, as DNA: TGCGCCAGCAGCCAAGGTGGACAGGGGACTGAAGCTTTCTTT.

This chain connects TRBV5-4 to TRBJ2-5; 11 nucleotides agree with TRBD2. V gave up 3 bases and J gave up 3 bases; unmatched junction bases: 4. Germline-derived CDR1 and CDR2 are SGHNT and YYREEE (reference sequence). The CDR3 extends over 15 amino acids. CDR3 DNA sequence: TGTGCCAGCAGCTCTCGACTAGCGGGGAAAGAGACCCAGTACTTC. Translated, it gives CASSSRLAGKETQYF.

The rearrangement joins TRBV3-1 (or the pseudogene TRBV3-2) to TRBJ2-1, with D tentatively TRBD1 (6 bases). CDR1 LGHDT and CDR2 YNNKEL come from the germline V gene (reference sequence). Trimming shortened V by 1 base and J by 8 bases, and 15 bases separated the two germline ends. The CDR3 loop spans 15 amino acids. The CDR3 loop is CASSQGSQGRDEQFF. CDR3 DNA sequence: TGTGCCAGCAGCCAAGGCTCGCAGGGGCGAGATGAGCAGTTCTTC.

The chain links TRBV10-3 to TRBJ2-7; a weak D match, TRBD2 (6 bases). The V gene's germline CDR1 is ENHRY and CDR2 SYGVKD. V gave up 4 bases and J gave up 6 bases, with 10 bases separating them. The CDR3 contains 12 residues. The CDR3 is CAISGAGGEQYF. The DNA for the CDR3 is TGTGCCATCAGTGGGGCCGGGGGCGAGCAGTACTTC.